Each of the 12 T cell receptor beta chains below was sequenced from the same sample in a study of T cell clonality in common variable immunodeficiency. Some clones are missing from TCRdb's copy, which holds only in-frame ones; the method was immunoSEQ multiplex PCR. The sample shows more than 35,000 clones, none of them appearing just once. Sample: peripheral blood mononuclear cells. The receptor set was obtained from a person aged 18-70 years in good health.

In its sample, this clone was seen many times. The read ends 3 residues before the CDR3 terminus; that terminus is restored from the germline J gene. The chain has TRBV14 and TRBJ1-6, with 10 bases that match TRBD1. CDR3 length equals 15 residues. Germline loops: CDR1 SGHDN, CDR2 FVKESK. Germline trimming cut 4 bases from V and 9 bases from J; bases unmatched to any gene: 6. CDR3 sequence reads: CASSPSRDRGSPLHF. Incomplete CDR3 DNA: TGTGCCAGCAGCCCGTCCCGGGACAGGGGTTCACCC.

Ten or more counts support this clone. The read comes to an end 3 residues before the CDR3 does, leaving the germline J gene to fill in the end. The chain joins TRBV15 to TRBJ2-7; D perhaps matches TRBD2 (5 bases). The CDR3 length is 14 residues. Between the trimmed V and J ends, which lost 0 bases and 4 bases, there was a span of 10 bases. In germline, CDR1 is LNHNV, CDR2 YYDKDF (reference sequence). The DNA read from the CDR3 is TGTGCCACCAGCAGAGATCTAAGCGGTTACGAG. Its translation is CATSRDLSGYE. The whole CDR3 sequence is CATSRDLSGYEQYF.

This clone has at least ten counts. The read ends 3 residues before the CDR3 terminus; that terminus is restored from the germline J gene. This rearrangement joins TRBV24-1 to TRBJ1-2; D gene unclear. This CDR3 is built from 14 residues. V lost 3 bases and J lost 6, with 13 bases in between. CDR1 is KGHDR, CDR2 SFDVKD, per germline. The CDR3 region is CATSDLSTSHGYTF. CDR3 DNA, as far as it was read: TGTGCCACCAGTGATCTATCTACCTCACATGGC.

This clone was seen repeatedly, ten times or more. The CDR3 end lies 3 residues beyond the end of the read and is filled in from the germline J gene. The genes are TRBV4-1 and TRBJ2-1; the match to TRBD2 covers 7 bases. The ends lost 0 bases at V and 6 bases at J; junction bases unmatched: 8. CDR1 and CDR2 from the germline V gene are MGHRA and YSYEKL. The CDR3 extends over 16 amino acids. CDR3 residues: CASSQDDGAGSNEQFF. The CDR3 DNA, read in part, is TGCGCCAGCAGCCAAGATGACGGAGCGGGGTCCAATGAG.

This clone has at least ten counts. The read gets to within 3 residues of the CDR3 end, and the germline J gene fills in the rest. V and J are TRBV10-1 and TRBJ1-1; 10 nucleotides match TRBD1. Germline V gene data show CDR1 as WNHNN and CDR2 as SYGVQD (reference sequence). The CDR3 loop spans 14 amino acids. The trim removed 6 bases at V and 3 bases at J, leaving 4 bases unmatched. CDR3 DNA (partial): TGCGCCAGCAGACCTGGACAGGGGGACACTGAA. Translated: CASRPGQGDTE. The whole CDR3 sequence reads CASRPGQGDTEAFF.

This clone was observed many times. The CDR3 end falls 3 residues outside the read, so it is completed with the germline J gene. This chain uses TRBV5-1 with TRBJ1-6; 7 bases align to TRBD1. Germline loops: CDR1 SGHRS, CDR2 YFSETQ. V shed 2 bases, J shed 9 bases, and the junction held 11 bases outside the gene matches. This CDR3 comprises 16 residues. The CDR3: CASSLMRQGGSSPLHF. The covered CDR3 bases are TGCGCCAGCAGCTTAATGCGACAGGGAGGTAGTTCACCC.

There are many counts of this clone. CDR3 region: CARGGQGVSEQYF. The part of the CDR3 DNA that was read is TGTGCCAGGGGGGGACAGGGGGTCTCCGAG. This rearrangement joins TRBV2 to TRBJ2-7; TRBD1 matches 11 bases. The DNA ends 3 residues before the CDR3 does, and the rest of the CDR3 is filled in from the germline J gene. V was clipped by 9 bases and J by 6 bases; unmatched bases: 7. Germline CDR1 reads SNHLY; CDR2 reads FYNNEI. This CDR3 has 13 amino acids.

In its sample, this clone was seen many times. The CDR3 end falls 3 residues outside the read, so it is completed with the germline J gene. The rearrangement uses TRBV11-3 and TRBJ2-6; a possible D gene is TRBD1 (6 bases). V shed 5 bases and J shed 2 bases, with 10 bases lying between them. This CDR3 is 15 amino acids long. Germline V gene data show CDR1 as SGHNT and CDR2 as YENEEA. CDR3 loop: CASSPGQPGANVLTF. The CDR3 bases that were read are TGTGCCAGCAGCCCCGGACAGCCTGGGGCCAACGTC.

This clone has ten or more counts. With the read ending 3 residues before the CDR3 end, the germline J gene is used to fill in that end. The chain carries TRBV28 and TRBJ2-7; 9 nucleotides line up with TRBD2. V gave up 7 bases and J gave up 6 bases; unmatched junction bases: 10. Germline assignment: CDR1 MDHEN and CDR2 SYDVKM. This CDR3 is 14 amino acids long. The CDR3 sequence is CASTPMIAGAEQYF. CDR3 DNA, as far as it was read: TGTGCCAGCACACCCATGATAGCGGGAGCCGAG.

This clone was picked up many times. Read coverage stops 3 residues before the CDR3 terminus; the germline J gene supplies the remainder. V and J are TRBV6-2 or TRBV6-3 and TRBJ1-5, with 9 positions matching TRBD1. There are 15 residues in the CDR3. CDR1 and CDR2 (germline): MNHEY, SVGEGT. The junction had 3 bases not matched to a gene; V was cut back by 4 bases and J by 2 bases. Partial CDR3 DNA: TGTGCCAGCAGTTGGGGACAGGGAGGCAATCAGCCC. It yields the protein CASSWGQGGNQP. The CDR3 in full is CASSWGQGGNQPQHF.

This clone was found many times. The CDR3 goes on 3 residues after the read ends, and that part is filled in from the germline J gene. This sequence joins TRBV18 and TRBJ2-5; TRBD1 might be the D (6 bases). CDR1 and CDR2 from the germline V gene are KGHSH and LQKENI. The length of the CDR3 is 13 residues. Trimming took 3 bases from V and 3 from J, leaving 8 bases between them. CDR3 DNA, as far as it was read: TGTGCCAGCTCACCGACAGGAAAAGAGACC. This encodes CASSPTGKET. The entire CDR3 is CASSPTGKETQYF. Combining the CDR3 with reference TRBV18 and TRBJ2-5 gives the whole variable domain NAGVMQNPRHLVRRRGQEARLRCSPMKGHSHVYWYRQLPEEGLKFMVYLQKENIIDESGMPKERFSAEFPKEGPSILRIQQVVRGDSAAYFCASSPTGKETQYFGPGTRLLVL.

At least ten counts were recorded for this clone. The read terminates 3 residues ahead of where the CDR3 ends, so the germline J gene completes it. The chain has TRBV2 and TRBJ2-3, with 7 positions matching TRBD1. After removal of 5 bases from V and 0 bases from J, the junction contained 8 bases not matched to a gene. The V gene's germline CDR1 is SNHLY and CDR2 FYNNEI. CDR3 length: 16 residues. The CDR3 is CASSRRQGVSTDTQYF. Partial CDR3 DNA: TGTGCCAGCAGTCGCCGACAGGGTGTAAGCACAGATACG. The whole variable domain, filled in from reference TRBV2 and TRBJ2-3, reads EPEVTQTPSHQVTQMGQEVILRCVPISNHLYFYWYRQILGQKVEFLVSFYNNEISEKSEIFDDQFSVERPDGSNFTLKIRSTKLEDSAMYFCASSRRQGVSTDTQYFGPGTRLTVL.